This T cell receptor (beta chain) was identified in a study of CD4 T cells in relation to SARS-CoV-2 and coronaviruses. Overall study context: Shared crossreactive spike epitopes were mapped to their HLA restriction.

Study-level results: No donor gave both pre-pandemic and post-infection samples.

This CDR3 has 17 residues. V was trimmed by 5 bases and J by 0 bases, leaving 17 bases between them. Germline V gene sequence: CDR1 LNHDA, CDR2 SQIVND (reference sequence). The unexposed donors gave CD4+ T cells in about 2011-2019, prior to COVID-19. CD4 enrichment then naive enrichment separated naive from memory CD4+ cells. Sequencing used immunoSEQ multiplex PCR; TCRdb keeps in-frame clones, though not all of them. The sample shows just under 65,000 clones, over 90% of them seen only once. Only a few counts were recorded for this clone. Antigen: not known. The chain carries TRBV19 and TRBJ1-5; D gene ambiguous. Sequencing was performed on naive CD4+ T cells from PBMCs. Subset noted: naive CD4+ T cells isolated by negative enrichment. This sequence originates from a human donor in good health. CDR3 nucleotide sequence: TGTGCCAGTAGTCACGGACGAGGTCTTTATAGCAATCAGCCCCAGCATTTT. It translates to CASSHGRGLYSNQPQHF.